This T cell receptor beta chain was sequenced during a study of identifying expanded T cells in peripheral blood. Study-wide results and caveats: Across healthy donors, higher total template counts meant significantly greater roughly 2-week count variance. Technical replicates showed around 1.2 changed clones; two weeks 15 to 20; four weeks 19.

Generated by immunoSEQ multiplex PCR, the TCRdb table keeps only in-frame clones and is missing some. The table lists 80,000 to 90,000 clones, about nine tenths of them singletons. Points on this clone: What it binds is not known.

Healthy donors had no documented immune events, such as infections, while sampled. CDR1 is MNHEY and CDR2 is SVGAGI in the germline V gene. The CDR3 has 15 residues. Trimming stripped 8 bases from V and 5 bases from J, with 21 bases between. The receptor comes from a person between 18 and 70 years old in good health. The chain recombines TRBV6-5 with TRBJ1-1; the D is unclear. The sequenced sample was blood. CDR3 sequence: CASSSGRLVGTEAFF. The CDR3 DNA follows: TGTGCCAGCTCCTCCGGACGGTTAGTGGGAACTGAAGCTTTCTTT.